This TCR beta chain was observed in a study of cytomegalovirus exposure and HLA in healthy donors (dated by TCRdb to about 2017). Background on the whole study: According to an earlier analysis of 587 of the donors, about 179 million T cells yielded 100 million or so unique TCR beta sequences and 276 Gb of sequence data. Among some 400 genotyped donors of the cohort, an average of roughly 230,000 unique TCR beta nucleotide sequences was sequenced per donor, of which approximately 19% were non-productive. The study was designed to test whether signatures of past pathogen exposure could be identified by cataloging public T cell receptors. A later analysis re-analyzed previously published TCR beta repertoires from 500 to 700 donors and added high-resolution HLA genotyping to study TCR occurrence patterns. Besides the first cohort of around 700 subjects, a separate validation cohort made up of 120 different subjects was used. An earlier analysis of nearly 600 of the donors applied high-throughput TCR beta sequencing to assess whether each TCR beta V gene segment acted as functional or pseudogenic. The genetic ancestry cluster associated with self-reported Caucasian donors included about 84% of the roughly 400 genotyped donors. Donor age, sex, ethnicity and CMV serostatus were compiled alongside the repertoire data. HLA typing included class I and class II loci at four-digit resolution. About five DR-DQ haplotypes were treated as single units for association and clustering because of strong linkage in the cohort. Every repertoire in the discovery cohort had been generated on one and the same sequencing platform. Around 330 gigabases of sequencing data and 75 million to 85 million unique TCR sequences made up an early release that covered several hundred HLA-typed donors. The T cell repertoires of around 730 subjects were profiled by immunosequencing and related to cytomegalovirus serostatus. To predict cytomegalovirus infection status, the study combined high-throughput TCR immunosequencing, statistical association of individual TCRs with disease status, and machine learning. The number of donors typed differed by locus, with roughly 620-630 for A, B, C, DRB1 and DQB1, more than 500 for DQA1, approximately 570 for DPA1, and some 470 for DPB1. A later genetic analysis took genome-wide SNP genotypes for about 55% of the 666 donors and used that subset as a discovery cohort. The later analysis used no new phenotypic data to find candidate immune exposures, relying instead on TCR beta sequences and their occurrence across donors.

Compared with germline, V lacks 3 bases and J lacks 5 bases; bases without a gene match: 10. CDR1 and CDR2 are read off the germline V gene (reference sequence) as LNHDA and SQIVND. Measured from the cysteine to the phenylalanine, the CDR3 is 17 residues long. The retained sequence is limited to the CDR3, 51 bases, with the frame set at the first base. In total, just over 650 healthy bone marrow donors made up the cohort. At the time of sampling, every cohort member was nominally healthy, though immune exposures that went unrecorded were likely present. The donor was CMV seropositive and was included in the group of 270 or so seropositive cohort members. A peripheral blood sample was provided by each donor, and peripheral blood mononuclear cells were used for TCR beta sequencing. Genomic DNA was extracted from the blood cell samples with the Qiagen DNeasy Blood Extraction Kit. The method was the immunoSEQ multiplex PCR assay. The multiplex PCR relied on a mix of 60 forward primers for TCR Vbeta segments and 13 reverse primers for TCR Jbeta segments. A multiplex PCR assay on genomic DNA amplified the CDR3 region of rearranged TCR beta genes. The Illumina HiSeq System was used to sequence the amplified TCR beta libraries as 87-base-pair reads. The authors' analysis ran thus. In a later analysis, about 80 million unique TCR beta chains were counted across the roughly 700 repertoires, and roughly 9.9 million of these chains were shared by at least two donors. A nearest-neighbor algorithm error-corrected the raw reads and collapsed the reads into unique sequences, merging closely related sequences to remove PCR and sequencing errors. Alignment of CDR3 sequences to IMGT reference sequences was used to assign V, D and J gene segments. For a sequence to be retained, a match of at least six nucleotides to both a V gene segment and a J gene segment was required. Rearrangements were classified as productive when the CDR3 lacked stop codons and remained in frame with V and J, and all other rearrangements were classified as non-productive. Following IMGT convention, CDR3 was defined as the stretch from the second conserved V-encoded cysteine up to the conserved J-encoded phenylalanine. Sequences without an unambiguous match to a single V gene segment were excluded from the earlier analysis of 450 to 650 of the donors. In an earlier analysis of 587 of the donors, a V segment was called functional when productive rearrangements were above 56.7%, and segregating when the standard deviation between donors exceeded 5%. A statistical classification framework was developed to diagnose cytomegalovirus status using the catalog of TCR beta chain sequences. In a later analysis, TCR nucleotide sequences were compared against IMGT/GENE-DB human TR gene sequences so that V and J genes could be assigned. In a later analysis, CDR3 sequences and most-parsimonious VDJ recombination scenarios were assigned using the TCRdist pipeline. A later analysis defined each TCR beta chain by its CDR3 amino acid sequence plus V-gene family, and excluded reads lacking a unique V-gene family. As a way to deal with suspected cross-contamination and a sequencing artifact, a later analysis dropped 450 to 700 nucleotide sequences that were highly shared and had low generation probability. In a later analysis, a clonal expansion index was calculated for each public chain from normalized within-repertoire ranks of inferred template counts. In a later analysis, generation probabilities were computed using a VDJ recombination model fitted to out-of-frame rearrangements, and the results were checked against IGoR. In a later analysis, hypergeometric tests were used to score TCR-TCR, TCR-HLA and TCR-CMV co-occurrence, with a repertoire-size bias correction applied to TCR pairs. A later analysis estimated false discovery rates by permuting HLA or CMV assignments 20 times. A later analysis grouped co-occurring TCRs with DBSCAN, adding TCRdist sequence similarity when clustering within HLA-allele-positive subsets. Co-occurrence clustering excluded repertoires with fewer than 30,000 or more than 120,000 public chains, plus five with anomalous nucleotide sharing. Drawn from immuneACCESS, this table holds only the in-frame rearrangements with V and J called that TCRdb kept. Clones are partly lost; checked studies trace under half to an unresolved V gene and leave the rest unexplained. D and trimming come from the DNA, and the V and J calls and clone size come from that table. For this sample the table gives roughly 160,000 clones, of which 65% to 85% were detected only once. Clones ranked in the top ten supply roughly 7.6% of the sample.

As for this clone: Its antigen is unknown. No base quality information exists; no much larger clone differs at one position.

Beyond this particular receptor, the publication reports: Because counts were too low, roughly 17 rarely observed V segments, including chromosome 9 orphons, were left out of the earlier analysis of 500 to 650 of the donors. An earlier analysis of approximately 590 of the donors showed that most TCR beta V segments appeared in productive rearrangements either about 87% or about 30% of the time, which broadly matched IMGT annotations. A later analysis found that TCR association rates varied across HLA loci, with DRB1 alleles showing the most associated TCRs and HLA-C alleles the fewest. Across donors, most TCR sequences were observed very rarely, whereas some public TCRs were present in many individuals. Assigning TCR associations to individual alleles was difficult when HLA alleles, especially DR and DQ, strongly co-occurred. Linkage disequilibrium might explain the correlated functional status among segregating V segments, but an unknown experimental factor could not be excluded. The cohort was sequenced for TCR beta chains only, and without alpha or paired-chain data the features that could be detected were limited. Several of the top co-occurrence clusters appeared to be linked to parvovirus B19, influenza, CMV and Epstein-Barr virus, according to a later analysis. In a later analysis, most CMV-associated TCR beta chains were found to appear HLA-restricted, with HLA associations seemingly driven largely by CMV exposure. According to the authors, the approach could potentially be generalized to other disease states and immunological phenotypes. The only immune exposure information available for the cohort was CMV serostatus. Specific HLA alleles were associated with 15,000 to 20,000 TCR beta sequences at a false discovery rate of 0.05 in a later analysis. The 87-base-pair reads could not distinguish some IMGT-functional V segments, including TRBV6-2 and TRBV6-3, so those segments were excluded. V-gene and J-gene trimming of TCR beta chains was associated with a missense DCLRE1C variant in a later genetic analysis, and the association was replicated in an independent cohort. The sequencing pipeline was judged likely to have produced a cluster of highly shared sequence variants as a technical artifact. The study gave a list of 150 to 200 TCR beta chains associated with cytomegalovirus. The classifier was reported to diagnose cytomegalovirus status with high specificity and sensitivity in both the original cohort and the validation cohort. HLA typing was unavailable for some donors at each locus, so association tests used only the typed subset. Presence/absence analyses assumed roughly uniform sequencing depth across donors, an assumption that may not hold. In a later genetic analysis, fewer N-insertions in productive TCRs were reported among donors in an Asian-associated ancestry cluster than the 666-donor mean. Three of the identified cytomegalovirus-associated TCR beta chains were confirmed in vitro to be specific for cytomegalovirus antigens. A further reported finding was that TCR beta sequences accurately predicted the HLA-A and HLA-B alleles for most subjects in the first cohort. Compared with equally common non-associated chains, HLA-associated TCR beta chains in a later analysis were more clonally expanded and had lower generation probabilities.

The material sequenced was PBMCs. The chain employs TRBV19 and TRBJ2-5; 12 central bases correspond to TRBD2. This sequence originates from a woman younger than 45 in good health and CMV-seropositive. This receptor carries the CDR3 CASSIGLAGTVRETQYF. The DNA is TGTGCCAGTAGTATCGGACTAGCGGGGACCGTCAGGGAGACCCAGTACTTC.